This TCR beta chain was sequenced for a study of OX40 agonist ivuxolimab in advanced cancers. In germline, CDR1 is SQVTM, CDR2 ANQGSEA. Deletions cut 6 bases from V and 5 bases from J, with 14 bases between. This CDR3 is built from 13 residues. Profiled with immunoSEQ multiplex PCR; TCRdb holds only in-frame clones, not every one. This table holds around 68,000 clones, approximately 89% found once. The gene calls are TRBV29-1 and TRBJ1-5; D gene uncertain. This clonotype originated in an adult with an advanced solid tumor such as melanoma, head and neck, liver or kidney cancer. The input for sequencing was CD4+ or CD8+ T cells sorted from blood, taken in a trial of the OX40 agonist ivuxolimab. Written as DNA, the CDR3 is TGCAGCGTCGTGACCGGGCCCTATCAGCCCCAGCATTTT. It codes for CSVVTGPYQPQHF. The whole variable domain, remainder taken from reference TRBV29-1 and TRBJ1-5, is SAVISQKPSRDICQRGTSLTIQCQVDSQVTMMFWYRQQPGQSLTLIATANQGSEATYESGFVIDKFPISRPNLTFSTLTVSNMSPEDSSIYLCSVVTGPYQPQHFGDGTRLSIL.